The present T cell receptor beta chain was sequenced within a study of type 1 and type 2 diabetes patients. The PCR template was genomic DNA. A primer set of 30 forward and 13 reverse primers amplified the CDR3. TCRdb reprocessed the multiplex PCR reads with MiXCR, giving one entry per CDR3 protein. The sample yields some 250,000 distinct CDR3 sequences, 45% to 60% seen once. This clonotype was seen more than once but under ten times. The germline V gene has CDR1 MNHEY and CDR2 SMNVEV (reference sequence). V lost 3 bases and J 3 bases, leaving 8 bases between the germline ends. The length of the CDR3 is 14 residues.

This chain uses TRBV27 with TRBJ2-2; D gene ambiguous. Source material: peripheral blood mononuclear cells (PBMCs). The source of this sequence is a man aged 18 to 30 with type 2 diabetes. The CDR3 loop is CASSFRRHTGELFF. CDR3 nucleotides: TGTGCCAGCAGTTTTAGACGTCACACCGGGGAGCTGTTTTTT.